This entry is about one TCR beta chain. The antigen remains undetermined. The sample holds other DNA sequences that translate to the same CDR3. CDR1 is MGHRA and CDR2 is YSYEKL in the germline V gene. CDR3 length: 14 residues. V lost 4 bases to trimming and J lost 2 bases, with 11 bases between them. The entry originates in a study of CD8+ T cells in alopecia areata. TCR sequencing used cDNA made by reverse transcription of extracted RNA. Libraries were prepared by immunoSEQ multiplex PCR; TCRdb keeps only in-frame clonotypes and omits some of them. This sample has about 200,000 clones, with about three fifths found just once. Study-wide results and caveats: Persistence in scalp and blood during tofacitinib was observed for many expanded lesional clones.

Treatment specified: oral pan-JAK inhibitor, 5-10 mg twice daily. This receptor was identified in a human donor with alopecia areata. The sequences come from CD4+ T cells sorted from blood, collected at week 4, from a patient treated with tofacitinib. This rearrangement joins TRBV4-1 to TRBJ2-5; TRBD2 is a possible D gene (5 bases). The chain's CDR3 is CASSPRTGQETQYF. Here the CDR3 DNA reads TGCGCCAGCAGCCCCCGGACTGGACAAGAGACCCAGTACTTC.